Included here is one T cell receptor beta chain sequence, with context. Its antigen is not known. The sample belongs to a study of cytomegalovirus exposure and HLA in healthy donors. Study-wide findings and caveats: Sequencing depth across donors, presence/absence analyses assumed, was roughly uniform. Previously analyzed data showed that most TCR beta V segments were productive at a frequency of about 90% or about 30%.

Per the germline V gene, CDR1 is GTSNPN and CDR2 is SVGIG (reference sequence). The J segment lost 5 bases and the V segment lost 1 base, leaving 4 bases of the junction unmatched. This CDR3 is 15 amino acids long. These donors counted as nominally healthy when sampled, but unrecorded immune exposures were likely. The PCR employed 60 Vbeta primers together with 13 Jbeta primers. TCRdb's copy holds only in-frame clones and misses some; the assay was immunoSEQ multiplex PCR. The sample lists roughly 190,000 clones, roughly 80% occurring once. The chain uses TRBV30 and TRBJ2-1, with 11 bases lining up with TRBD2. This TCR derives from a woman aged 18-29 years in good health and CMV-seronegative. Material for sequencing was PBMCs. The CDR3 DNA reads TGTGCCTGGAGTGCGGGACTAGCGGTTAACAATGAGCAGTTCTTC. Translation: CAWSAGLAVNNEQFF. The complete variable domain, with remaining parts taken from reference TRBV30 and TRBJ2-1, reads SQTIHQWPATLVQPVGSPLSLECTVEGTSNPNLYWYRQAAGRGLQLLFYSVGIGQISSEVPQNLSASRPQDRQFILSSKKLLLSDSGFYLCAWSAGLAVNNEQFFGPGTRLTVL.